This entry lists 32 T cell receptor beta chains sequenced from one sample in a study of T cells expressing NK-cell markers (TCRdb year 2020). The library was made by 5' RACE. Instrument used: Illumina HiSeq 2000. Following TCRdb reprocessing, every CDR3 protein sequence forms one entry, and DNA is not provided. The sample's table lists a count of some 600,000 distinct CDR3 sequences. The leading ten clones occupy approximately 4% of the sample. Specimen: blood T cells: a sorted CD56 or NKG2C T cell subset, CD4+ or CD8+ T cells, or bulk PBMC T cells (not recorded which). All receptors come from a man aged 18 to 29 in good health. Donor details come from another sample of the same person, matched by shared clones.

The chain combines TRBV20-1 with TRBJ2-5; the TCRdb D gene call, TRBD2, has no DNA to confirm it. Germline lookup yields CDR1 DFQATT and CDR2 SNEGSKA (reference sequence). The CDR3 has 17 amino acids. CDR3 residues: CSARLRTSGGPQETQYF.

CDR3 loop: CASSQPGDGQETQYF. V gene TRBV28 combines with J gene TRBJ2-5; TCRdb designates TRBD1, a call that cannot be tested without DNA. Germline V gene data show CDR1 as MDHEN and CDR2 as SYDVKM. The CDR3 has 15 amino acids.

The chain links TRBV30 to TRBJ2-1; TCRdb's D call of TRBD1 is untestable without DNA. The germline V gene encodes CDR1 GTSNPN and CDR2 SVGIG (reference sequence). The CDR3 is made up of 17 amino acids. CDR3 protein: CAWTSTRGGSSYNEQFF. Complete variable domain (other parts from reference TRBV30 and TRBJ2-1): SQTIHQWPATLVQPVGSPLSLECTVEGTSNPNLYWYRQAAGRGLQLLFYSVGIGQISSEVPQNLSASRPQDRQFILSSKKLLLSDSGFYLCAWTSTRGGSSYNEQFFGPGTRLTVL.

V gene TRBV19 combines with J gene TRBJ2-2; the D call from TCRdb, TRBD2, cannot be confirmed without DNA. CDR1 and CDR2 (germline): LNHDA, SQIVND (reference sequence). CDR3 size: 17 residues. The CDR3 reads CASSTQLAGARSGELFF.

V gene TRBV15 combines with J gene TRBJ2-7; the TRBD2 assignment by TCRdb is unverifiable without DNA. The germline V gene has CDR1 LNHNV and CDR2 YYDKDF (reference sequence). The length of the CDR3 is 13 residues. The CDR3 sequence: CATRASGSYEQYF.

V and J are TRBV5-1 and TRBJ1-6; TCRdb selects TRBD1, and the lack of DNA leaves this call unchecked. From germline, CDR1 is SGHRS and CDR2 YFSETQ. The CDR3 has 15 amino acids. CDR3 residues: CASSSSTGSNSPLHF.

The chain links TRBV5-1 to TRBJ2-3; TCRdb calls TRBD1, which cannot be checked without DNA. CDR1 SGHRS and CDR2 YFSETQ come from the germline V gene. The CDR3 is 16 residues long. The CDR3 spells CASSAPRDGGLDTQYF.

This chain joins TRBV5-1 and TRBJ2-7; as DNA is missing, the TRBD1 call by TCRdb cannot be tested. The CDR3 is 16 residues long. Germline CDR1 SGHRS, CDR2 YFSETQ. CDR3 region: CASSLEGTGSSYEQYF.

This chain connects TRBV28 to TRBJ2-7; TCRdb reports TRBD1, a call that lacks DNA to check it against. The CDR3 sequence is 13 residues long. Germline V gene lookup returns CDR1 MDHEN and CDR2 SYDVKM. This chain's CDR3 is CASSSGGTHEQYF.

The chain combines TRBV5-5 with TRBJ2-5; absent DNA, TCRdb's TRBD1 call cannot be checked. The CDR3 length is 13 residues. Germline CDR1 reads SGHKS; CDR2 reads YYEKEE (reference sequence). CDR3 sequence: CASSLQGEETQYF.

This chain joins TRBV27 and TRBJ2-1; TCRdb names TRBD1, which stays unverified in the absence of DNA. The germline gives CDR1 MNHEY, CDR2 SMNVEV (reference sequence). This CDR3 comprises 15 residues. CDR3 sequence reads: CASSLGTPLVDEQFF.

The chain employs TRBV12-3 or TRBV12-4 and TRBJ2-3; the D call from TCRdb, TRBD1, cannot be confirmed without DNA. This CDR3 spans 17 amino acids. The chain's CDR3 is CASSFSSPGTRGDTQYF.

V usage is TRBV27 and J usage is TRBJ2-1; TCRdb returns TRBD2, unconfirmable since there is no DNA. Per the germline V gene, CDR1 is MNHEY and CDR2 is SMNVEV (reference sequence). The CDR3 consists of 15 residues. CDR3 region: CASSKLAGGTNEQFF.

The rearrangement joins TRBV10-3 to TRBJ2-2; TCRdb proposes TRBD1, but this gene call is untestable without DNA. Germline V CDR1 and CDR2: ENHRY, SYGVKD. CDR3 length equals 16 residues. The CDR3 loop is CAISDLANRGAGELFF.

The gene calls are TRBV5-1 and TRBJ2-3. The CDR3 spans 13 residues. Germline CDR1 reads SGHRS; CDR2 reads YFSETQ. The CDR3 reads CASHGISTDTQYF. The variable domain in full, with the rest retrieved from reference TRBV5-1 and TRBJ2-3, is KAGVTQTPRYLIKTRGQQVTLSCSPISGHRSVSWYQQTPGQGLQFLFEYFSETQRNKGNFPGRFSGRQFSNSRSEMNVSTLELGDSALYLCASHGISTDTQYFGPGTRLTVL.

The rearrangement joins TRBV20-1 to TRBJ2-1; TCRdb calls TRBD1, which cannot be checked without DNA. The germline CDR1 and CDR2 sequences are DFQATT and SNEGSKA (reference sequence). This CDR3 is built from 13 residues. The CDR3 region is CSASGGHYNEQFF.

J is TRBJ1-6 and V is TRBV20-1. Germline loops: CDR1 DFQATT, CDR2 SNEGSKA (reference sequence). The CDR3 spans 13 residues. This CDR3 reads CSAKKADNSPLHF.

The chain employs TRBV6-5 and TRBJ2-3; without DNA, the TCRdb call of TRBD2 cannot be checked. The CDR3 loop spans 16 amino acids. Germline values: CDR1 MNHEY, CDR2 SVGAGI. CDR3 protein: CASSSGLAKVPDTQYF.

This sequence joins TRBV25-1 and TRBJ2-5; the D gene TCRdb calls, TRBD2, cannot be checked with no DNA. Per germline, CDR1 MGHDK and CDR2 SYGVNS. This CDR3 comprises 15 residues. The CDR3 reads CASSRAGDGWETQYF. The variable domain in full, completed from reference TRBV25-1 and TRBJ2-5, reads EADIYQTPRYLVIGTGKKITLECSQTMGHDKMYWYQQDPGMELHLIHYSYGVNSTEKGDLSSESTVSRIRTEHFPLTLESARPSHTSQYLCASSRAGDGWETQYFGPGTRLLVL.

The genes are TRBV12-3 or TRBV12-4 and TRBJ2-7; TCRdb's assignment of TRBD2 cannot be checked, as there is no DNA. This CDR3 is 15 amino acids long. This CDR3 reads CASSALQGLAGEQYF.

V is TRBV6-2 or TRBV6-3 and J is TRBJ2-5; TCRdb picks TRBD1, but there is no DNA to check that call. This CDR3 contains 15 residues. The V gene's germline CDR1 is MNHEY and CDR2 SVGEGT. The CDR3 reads CASSYGEGASETQYF.

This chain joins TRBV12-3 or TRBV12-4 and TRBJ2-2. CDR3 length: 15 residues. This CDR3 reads CASSLGRTNTGELFF.

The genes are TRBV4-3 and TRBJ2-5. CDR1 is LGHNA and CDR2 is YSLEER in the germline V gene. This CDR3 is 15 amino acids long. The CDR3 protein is CASSQGTLPAETQYF.

The CDR3 loop reads CASSSTKGTVFYEQYF. The rearrangement joins TRBV7-9 to TRBJ2-7; TCRdb lists TRBD1, though no DNA is available to test this call. Germline loops: CDR1 SEHNR, CDR2 FQNEAQ (reference sequence). This CDR3 has 16 residues.

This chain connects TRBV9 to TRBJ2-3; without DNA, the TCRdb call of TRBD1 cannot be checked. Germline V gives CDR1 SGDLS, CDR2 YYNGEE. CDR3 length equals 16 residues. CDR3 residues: CASSVVGGSPTDTQYF.

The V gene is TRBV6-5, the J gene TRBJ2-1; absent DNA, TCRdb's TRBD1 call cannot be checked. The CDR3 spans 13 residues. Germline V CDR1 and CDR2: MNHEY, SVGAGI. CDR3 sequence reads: CASSYPGTAEQFF.

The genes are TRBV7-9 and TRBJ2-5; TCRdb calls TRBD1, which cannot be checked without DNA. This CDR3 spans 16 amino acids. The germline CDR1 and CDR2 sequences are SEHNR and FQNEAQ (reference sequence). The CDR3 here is CASSSPQARYQETQYF. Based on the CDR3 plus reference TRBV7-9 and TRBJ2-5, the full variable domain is DTGVSQNPRHKITKRGQNVTFRCDPISEHNRLYWYRQTLGQGPEFLTYFQNEAQLEKSRLLSDRFSAERPKGSFSTLEIQRTEQGDSAMYLCASSSPQARYQETQYFGPGTRLLVL.

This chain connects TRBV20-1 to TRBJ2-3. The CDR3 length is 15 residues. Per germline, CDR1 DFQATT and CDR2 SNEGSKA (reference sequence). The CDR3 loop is CSASGFSSTADTQYF.

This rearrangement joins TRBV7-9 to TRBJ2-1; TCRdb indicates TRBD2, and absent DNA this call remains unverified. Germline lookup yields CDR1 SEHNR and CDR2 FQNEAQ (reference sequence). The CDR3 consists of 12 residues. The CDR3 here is CASSSSDSEQFF.

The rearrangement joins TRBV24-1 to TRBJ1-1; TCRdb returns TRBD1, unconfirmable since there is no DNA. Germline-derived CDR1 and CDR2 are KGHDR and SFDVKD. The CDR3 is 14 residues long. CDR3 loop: CATAPTGGNTEAFF.

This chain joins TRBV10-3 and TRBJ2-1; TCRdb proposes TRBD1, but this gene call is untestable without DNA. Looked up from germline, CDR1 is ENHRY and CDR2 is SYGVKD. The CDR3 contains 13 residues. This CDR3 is CAISEPRENEQFF.

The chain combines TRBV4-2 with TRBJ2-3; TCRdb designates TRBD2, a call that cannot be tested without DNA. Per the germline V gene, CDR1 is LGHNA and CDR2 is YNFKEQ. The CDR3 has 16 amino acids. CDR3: CASSQGEGVGTDTQYF.